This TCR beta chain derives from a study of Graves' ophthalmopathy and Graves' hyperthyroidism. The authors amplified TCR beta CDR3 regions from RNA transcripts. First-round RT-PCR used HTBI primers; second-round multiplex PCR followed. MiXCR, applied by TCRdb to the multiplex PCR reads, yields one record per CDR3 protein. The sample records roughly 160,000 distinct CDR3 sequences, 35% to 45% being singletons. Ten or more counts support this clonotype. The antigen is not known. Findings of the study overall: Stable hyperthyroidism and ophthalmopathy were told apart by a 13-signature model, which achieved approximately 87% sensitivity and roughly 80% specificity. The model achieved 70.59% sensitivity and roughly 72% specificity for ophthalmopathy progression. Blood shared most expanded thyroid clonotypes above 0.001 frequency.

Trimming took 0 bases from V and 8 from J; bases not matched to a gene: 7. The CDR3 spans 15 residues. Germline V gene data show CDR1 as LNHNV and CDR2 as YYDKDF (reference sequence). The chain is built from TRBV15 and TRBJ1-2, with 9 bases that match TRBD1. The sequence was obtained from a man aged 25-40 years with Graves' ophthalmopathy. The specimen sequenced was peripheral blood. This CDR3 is CATSRDPGQGQGYTF. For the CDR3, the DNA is TGTGCCACCAGCAGAGATCCGGGACAGGGCCAGGGCTACACCTTC.